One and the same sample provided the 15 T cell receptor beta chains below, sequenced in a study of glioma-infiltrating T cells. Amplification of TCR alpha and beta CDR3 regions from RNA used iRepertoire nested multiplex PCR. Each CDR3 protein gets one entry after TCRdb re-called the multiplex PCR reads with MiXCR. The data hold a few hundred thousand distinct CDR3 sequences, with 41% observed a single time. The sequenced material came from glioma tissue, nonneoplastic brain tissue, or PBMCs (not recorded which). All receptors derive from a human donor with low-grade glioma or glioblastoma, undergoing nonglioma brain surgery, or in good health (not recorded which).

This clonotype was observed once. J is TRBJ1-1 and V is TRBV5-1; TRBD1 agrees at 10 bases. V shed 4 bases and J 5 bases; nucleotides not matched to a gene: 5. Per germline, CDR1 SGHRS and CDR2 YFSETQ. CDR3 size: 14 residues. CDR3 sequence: CASSMTGGATEAFF. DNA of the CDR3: TGCGCCAGCAGCATGACAGGGGGCGCGACTGAAGCTTTCTTT.

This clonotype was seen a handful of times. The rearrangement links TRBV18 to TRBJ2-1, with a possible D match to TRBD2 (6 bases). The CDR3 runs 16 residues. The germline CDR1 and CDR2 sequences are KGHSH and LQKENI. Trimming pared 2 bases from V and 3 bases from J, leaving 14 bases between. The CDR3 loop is CASSPRDGSFYNEQFF. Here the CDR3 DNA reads TGTGCCAGCTCACCAAGAGACGGGAGTTTCTACAATGAGCAGTTCTTC.

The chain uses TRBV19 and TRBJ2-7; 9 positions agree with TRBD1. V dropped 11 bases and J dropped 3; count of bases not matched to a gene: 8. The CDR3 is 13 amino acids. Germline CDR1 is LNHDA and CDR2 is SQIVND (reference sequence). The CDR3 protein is CACAPGQGYEQYF. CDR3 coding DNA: TGTGCCTGCGCACCGGGACAGGGCTACGAGCAGTACTTC.

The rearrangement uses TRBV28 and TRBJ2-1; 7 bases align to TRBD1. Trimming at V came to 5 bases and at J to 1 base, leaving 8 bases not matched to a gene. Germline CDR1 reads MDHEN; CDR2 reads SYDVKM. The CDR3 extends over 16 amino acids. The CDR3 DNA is TGTGCCAGCAGTCCCGCCGGCAGGGGGTCCTACAATGAGCAGTTCTTC. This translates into CASSPAGRGSYNEQFF.

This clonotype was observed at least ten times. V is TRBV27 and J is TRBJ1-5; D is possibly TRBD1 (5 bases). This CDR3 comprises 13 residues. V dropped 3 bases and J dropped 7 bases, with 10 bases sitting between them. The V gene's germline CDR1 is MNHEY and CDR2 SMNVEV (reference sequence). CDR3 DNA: TGTGCCAGCAGTTTGGGTCGGGACCAGCCCCAGCATTTT. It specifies CASSLGRDQPQHF.

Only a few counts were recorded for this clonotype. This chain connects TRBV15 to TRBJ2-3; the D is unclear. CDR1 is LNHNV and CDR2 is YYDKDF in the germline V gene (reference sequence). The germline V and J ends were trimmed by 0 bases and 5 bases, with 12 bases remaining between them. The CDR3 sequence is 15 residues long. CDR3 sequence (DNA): TGTGCCACCAGCAGAGAAATAGGAGTAGGAGATACGCAGTATTTT. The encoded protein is CATSREIGVGDTQYF.

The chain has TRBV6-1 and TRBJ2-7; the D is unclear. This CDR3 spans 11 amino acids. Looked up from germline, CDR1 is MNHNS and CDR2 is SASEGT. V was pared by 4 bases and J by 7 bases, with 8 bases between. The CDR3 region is CASSAGPEQYF. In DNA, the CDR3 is TGTGCCAGCAGTGCCGGGCCTGAGCAGTACTTC.

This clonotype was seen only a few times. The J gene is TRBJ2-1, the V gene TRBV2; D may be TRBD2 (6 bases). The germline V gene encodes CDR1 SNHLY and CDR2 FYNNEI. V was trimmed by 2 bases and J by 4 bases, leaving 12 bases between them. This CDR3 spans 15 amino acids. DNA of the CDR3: TGTGCCAGCAGTGAATATGTTCTAGCGTACAATGAGCAGTTCTTC. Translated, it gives CASSEYVLAYNEQFF. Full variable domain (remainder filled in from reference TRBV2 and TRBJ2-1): EPEVTQTPSHQVTQMGQEVILRCVPISNHLYFYWYRQILGQKVEFLVSFYNNEISEKSEIFDDQFSVERPDGSNFTLKIRSTKLEDSAMYFCASSEYVLAYNEQFFGPGTRLTVL.

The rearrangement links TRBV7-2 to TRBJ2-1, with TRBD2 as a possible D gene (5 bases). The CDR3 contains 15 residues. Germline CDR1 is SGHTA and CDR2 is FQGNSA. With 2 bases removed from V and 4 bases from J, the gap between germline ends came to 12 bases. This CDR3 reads CASSLWASKYNEQFF. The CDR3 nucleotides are TGTGCCAGCAGCTTATGGGCTAGCAAGTACAATGAGCAGTTCTTC.

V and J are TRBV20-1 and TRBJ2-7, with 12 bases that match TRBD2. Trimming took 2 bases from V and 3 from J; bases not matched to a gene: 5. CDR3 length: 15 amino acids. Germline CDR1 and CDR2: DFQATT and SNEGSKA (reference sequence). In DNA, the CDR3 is TGCAGTGCTAGACCCCTAGCGGGAGGGATCTACGAGCAGTACTTC. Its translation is CSARPLAGGIYEQYF.

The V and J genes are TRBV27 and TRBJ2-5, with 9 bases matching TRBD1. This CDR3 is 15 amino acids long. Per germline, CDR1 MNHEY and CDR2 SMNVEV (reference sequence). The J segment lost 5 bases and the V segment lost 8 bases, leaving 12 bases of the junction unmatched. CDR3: CASGSYRGPGETQYF. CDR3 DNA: TGTGCCAGCGGTTCGTACAGGGGGCCGGGGGAGACCCAGTACTTC.

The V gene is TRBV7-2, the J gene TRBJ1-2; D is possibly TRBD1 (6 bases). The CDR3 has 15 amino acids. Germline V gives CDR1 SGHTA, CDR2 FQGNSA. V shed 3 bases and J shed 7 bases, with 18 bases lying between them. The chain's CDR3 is CASSLGDTREVGYTF. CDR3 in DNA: TGTGCCAGCAGCTTGGGGGACACAAGGGAGGTTGGCTACACCTTC.

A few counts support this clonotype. The CDR3 DNA reads TGTGCCAGCAGCTCTGGGCCGGGGACAGGGGGCTACGAGCAGTACTTC. It yields the protein CASSSGPGTGGYEQYF. The chain has TRBV7-2 and TRBJ2-7, with 11 bases aligning to TRBD1. Losses at the gene ends were 4 bases for V and 3 bases for J; bases not matched to a gene: 8. Germline loops: CDR1 SGHTA, CDR2 FQGNSA. CDR3 length: 16 residues.

CDR3 residues: CASSMGRVADNEQFF. CDR3 DNA sequence: TGTGCCAGTAGTATGGGTCGGGTAGCGGACAATGAGCAGTTCTTC. The chain is built from TRBV19 and TRBJ2-1; tentative D call: TRBD2 (6 bases). Trimming removed 3 bases from V and 5 bases from J, with 14 bases in between. The germline V gene encodes CDR1 LNHDA and CDR2 SQIVND (reference sequence). The CDR3 runs to 15 residues.

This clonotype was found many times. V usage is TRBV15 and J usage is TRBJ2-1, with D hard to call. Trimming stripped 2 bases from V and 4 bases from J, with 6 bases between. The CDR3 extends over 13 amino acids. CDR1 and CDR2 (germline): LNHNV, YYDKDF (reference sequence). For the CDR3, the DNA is TGTGCCACCAGCAGATCCACTTACAATGAGCAGTTCTTC. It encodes CATSRSTYNEQFF.